This record looks at one TCR beta chain sequence and its context. Its antigen is not yet known. Qualities for individual bases were not recorded, and no much larger clone is one base off. This record comes from a study of blood T cell repertoires in COVID-19 (dated by TCRdb to 2020 to 2021). The study in broad terms: Samples covering the acute and convalescent phases of COVID-19 were provided by collaborators in the United States, Italy and Spain. The samples were drawn from two sources: the first 160 participants of the ongoing ImmuneRACE study, and some 1,300 subjects contributed by 6 global collaborators. The material from the prospective study consisted of cDNA or gDNA derived from T cells, B-cell-depleted T cells, or PBMCs. Nearly every sample came with metadata listing a de-identified subject ID, COVID-19 status, age in years and sex. A freely available public database, intended as a resource for researchers studying the immune response to SARS-CoV-2, is where the repertoires were released. Where available, HLA class I and class II types were obtained from metadata supplied by the sample provider rather than from assay-based typing. Deeply sampled blood TCRbeta repertoires from subjects exposed to, actively infected with, or recovered from COVID-19 were included in the dataset.

Results the study describes overall, beyond this receptor: The amount of clinical and demographic metadata varied by source and participant and was provided uncurated.

Whole blood was collected in K2EDTA tubes by collaborating institutions according to the institutions' own protocols. Collaborator samples were shipped for TCRbeta analysis as frozen whole blood, isolated PBMCs, or DNA extracted from either sample type. V is cut back by 0 bases and J by 2 bases, with 2 bases in the junction unmatched. The CDR3 runs 15 amino acids, cysteine and phenylalanine included. Only CDR3 DNA remains: 45 bases, in frame from the first base. Sequences SGHTA (CDR1) and FQGNSA (CDR2) are obtained from the germline V gene. TCRbeta CDR3 regions were amplified from genomic DNA using the immunoSEQ Assay, a bias-controlled multiplex PCR. The published analysis was carried out like this. The number of nucleated cells in each sample was estimated from the amplification of reference gene primers within the assay. To quantify the absolute abundance of each unique TCRbeta CDR3 rearrangement, sequence reads were collapsed and filtered. For each sample, productive Simpson clonality was calculated as the square root of Simpson's diversity index across productive rearrangements. In TCRdb, the immuneACCESS table is reduced to in-frame sequences with V and J assigned. These tables do not hold every clone; where another copy was compared, an unresolved V gene accounts for under half, and the others remain unexplained. V and J calls plus clone size are reproduced from that table; the DNA served to infer D and trimming. For this sample the table gives about 250,000 clones, of which around 85% were detected only once. The ten largest clonotypes hold around 6.8% of the sample.

Here the chain combines TRBV7-2 and TRBJ2-3, with 7 junctional bases fitting TRBD2. This receptor was obtained from an older woman with active or convalescent COVID-19. Sample: peripheral blood. In nucleotides, the sequence is TGTGCCAGCAGCTTAGCGGGACTAAACACAGATACGCAGTATTTT. It translates as CASSLAGLNTDTQYF. The reference TRBV7-2 and TRBJ2-3 proteins fill in what lies around the CDR3, so the full variable domain reads GAGVSQSPSNKVTEKGKDVELRCDPISGHTALYWYRQSLGQGLEFLIYFQGNSAPDKSGLPSDRFSAERTGGSVSTLTIQRTQQEDSAVYLCASSLAGLNTDTQYFGPGTRLTVL.